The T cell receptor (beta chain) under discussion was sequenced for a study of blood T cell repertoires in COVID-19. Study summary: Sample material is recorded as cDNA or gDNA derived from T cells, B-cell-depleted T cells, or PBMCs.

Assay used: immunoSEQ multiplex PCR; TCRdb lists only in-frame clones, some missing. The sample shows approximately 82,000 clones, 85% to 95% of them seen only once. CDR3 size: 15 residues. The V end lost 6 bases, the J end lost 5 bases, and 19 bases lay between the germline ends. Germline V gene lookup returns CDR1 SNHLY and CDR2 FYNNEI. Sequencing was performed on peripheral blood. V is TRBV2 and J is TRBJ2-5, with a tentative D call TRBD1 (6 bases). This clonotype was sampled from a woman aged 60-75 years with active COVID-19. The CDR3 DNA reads TGTGCCAGCAGGAAGACAGGCGCAGATTCCGAGACCCAGTACTTC. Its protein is CASRKTGADSETQYF.